The 4 T cell receptor beta chains below come from one sample, sequenced in a study of cytomegalovirus exposure and HLA in healthy donors (TCRdb year 2017). Library preparation was by the immunoSEQ multiplex PCR assay. For the multiplex PCR, a mixture combining 60 forward primers for TCR Vbeta segments and 13 reverse primers for TCR Jbeta segments was used. In TCRdb, the immuneACCESS table is reduced to in-frame sequences with V and J assigned. These tables do not hold every clone; where another copy was compared, an unresolved V gene accounts for under half, and the others remain unexplained. The sample yields around 150,000 clones; approximately 71% were counted once. Of the sample, about 10% falls within the top ten clones. Sequenced: PBMCs. The source of these receptors is a man aged 25 to 40 in good health and CMV-seropositive.

The chain joins TRBV7-9 to TRBJ2-5, with 11 bases aligning to TRBD1. The J call may be incorrect, as the DNA end agrees better with TRBJ2-7. The CDR3 is 17 residues long. Per the germline V gene, CDR1 is SEHNR and CDR2 is FQNEAQ (reference sequence). The CDR3 loop reads CASSSTFLGQGVNEQYF. The CDR3 region has the DNA TGTGCCAGCAGCTCGACATTTTTGGGACAGGGGGTAAACGAGCAGTACTTC.

The chain recombines TRBV4-1 with TRBJ2-7; 9 bases fit TRBD2. There are 15 residues in the CDR3. Looked up from germline, CDR1 is MGHRA and CDR2 is YSYEKL. With 1 base clipped from V and 4 bases from J, the junction kept 5 bases outside the gene matches. CDR3 DNA sequence: TGCGCCAGCAGCCAAGTTAGCGGGAGAGGTTACGAGCAGTACTTC. The encoded protein is CASSQVSGRGYEQYF.

Here the CDR3 reads CASPPGNYGYTF. The DNA for the CDR3 is TGCGCCAGCCCCCCCGGGAACTATGGCTACACCTTC. This chain joins TRBV10-2 and TRBJ1-2; D gene uncertain. From germline, CDR1 is WSHSY and CDR2 SAAADI. Trimming took off 8 bases at V and 2 bases at J, with 9 bases between the two ends. CDR3 length: 12 amino acids.

This chain's CDR3 is CSVGTGSGNTIYF. In nucleotides, the CDR3 is TGCAGCGTAGGAACAGGGTCTGGAAACACCATATATTTT. This sequence joins TRBV29-1 and TRBJ1-3, with a tentative D call TRBD1 (6 bases). Trimming removed 6 bases at V and 1 base at J, with 10 bases between. Germline V gives CDR1 SQVTM, CDR2 ANQGSEA. This CDR3 spans 13 amino acids. Full variable domain (outside the CDR3, taken from reference TRBV29-1 and TRBJ1-3): SAVISQKPSRDICQRGTSLTIQCQVDSQVTMMFWYRQQPGQSLTLIATANQGSEATYESGFVIDKFPISRPNLTFSTLTVSNMSPEDSSIYLCSVGTGSGNTIYFGEGSWLTVV.